One sample yielded the 8 T cell receptor beta chains listed below, sequenced in a study of cytomegalovirus exposure and HLA in healthy donors. The PCR employed 60 Vbeta primers together with 13 Jbeta primers. Only in-frame clones appear in the TCRdb table, and some are missing; sequencing was by immunoSEQ multiplex PCR. Of 150,000 to 200,000 clones in the sample, about three quarters were seen once. The sequencing sample was made of PBMCs. Receptor source: a woman aged 40 to 50 in good health and CMV-seronegative.

This clone was detected a few times. The V and J genes are TRBV6-5 and TRBJ1-3; no firm D call. Trimming removed 5 bases at V and 2 bases at J, with 7 bases between. The CDR3 sequence is 13 residues long. Germline-derived CDR1 and CDR2 are MNHEY and SVGAGI. Here the CDR3 DNA reads TGTGCCAGCAGTCGCGAGGCTGGAAACACCATATATTTT. It is translated as CASSREAGNTIYF.

V usage is TRBV5-6 and J usage is TRBJ1-6; D not resolved. V lost 0 bases and J 14 bases, leaving 15 bases between the germline ends. Germline V gives CDR1 SGHDT, CDR2 YYEEEE. CDR3 length equals 14 residues. The CDR3 DNA reads as TGTGCCAGCAGCTTGGGGCGGTCGAGTGCATCCCTCCACTTT. Its protein is CASSLGRSSASLHF.

The chain employs TRBV27 and TRBJ1-1; 9 bases agree with TRBD1. Germline CDR1 MNHEY, CDR2 SMNVEV (reference sequence). The CDR3 spans 18 residues. V lost 2 bases to trimming and J lost 1 base; unmatched junction nucleotides: 11. DNA of the CDR3: TGTGCCAGCAGTTTAACCATCCTAACAGGGGGCGGGAACACTGAAGCTTTCTTT. This gives the protein CASSLTILTGGGNTEAFF.

This chain uses TRBV7-2 with TRBJ2-3; 11 bases are a match to TRBD1. Trimming took 1 base from V and 14 from J; bases not matched to a gene: 11. The CDR3 runs to 15 residues. Germline CDR1 is SGHTA and CDR2 is FQGNSA. The CDR3 spells CASSLEGQGGLSWYF. Written as DNA, the CDR3 is TGTGCCAGCAGCTTAGAGGGACAGGGGGGATTGTCGTGGTATTTT.

The chain's CDR3 is CASSHESGWQPQHF. In DNA, the CDR3 is TGCGCCAGCAGCCATGAATCAGGGTGGCAGCCCCAGCATTTT. The chain links TRBV4-1 to TRBJ1-5; tentatively, D is TRBD1 (5 bases). There are 14 residues in the CDR3. Germline CDR1 and CDR2: MGHRA and YSYEKL. V was shortened by 3 bases and J by 7 bases, with 13 bases between the two germline ends.

This clone was detected a few times. V is TRBV2 and J is TRBJ1-4; D unclear. The V end lost 2 bases, the J end lost 5 bases, and 18 bases lay between the germline ends. This CDR3 has 17 residues. Germline CDR1 SNHLY, CDR2 FYNNEI. This CDR3 is CASSEPHRGQVNEKLFF. CDR3 nucleotide sequence: TGTGCCAGCAGTGAACCCCACCGAGGGCAGGTCAATGAAAAACTGTTTTTT.

The gene calls are TRBV6-5 and TRBJ2-3; D might be TRBD1 (6 bases). The CDR3 has 14 residues. Germline V CDR1 and CDR2: MNHEY, SVGAGI. With 5 bases removed from V and 5 bases from J, the gap between germline ends came to 14 bases. CDR3 protein: CASSARTVGDTQYF. The CDR3 DNA reads TGTGCCAGCAGTGCCCGGACAGTTGGAGATACGCAGTATTTT.

This clone was recorded once. The chain combines TRBV7-2 with TRBJ1-2; D possibly corresponds to TRBD1 (6 bases). Germline CDR1 SGHTA, CDR2 FQGNSA. Trimming cost V 5 bases and J 4 bases, with 17 bases left between them. This CDR3 is built from 15 residues. Here the CDR3 DNA reads TGTGCCAGCAGCCCCGACCAGGGGCTGGCCTATGGCTACACCTTC. Amino acids: CASSPDQGLAYGYTF.